This paragraph covers one T cell receptor beta chain sequence. Its antigen remains unknown. This sample is part of a study of cytomegalovirus exposure and HLA in healthy donors. Study-level points and caveats: With DRB1 most and HLA-C fewest, TCR association rates differed between HLA loci in a later analysis. V- and J-gene trimming of TCR beta was linked (in a later analysis) to a missense DCLRE1C variant.

60 Vbeta and 13 Jbeta primers were used in PCR. TCRdb keeps only in-frame clones here, not all; method: immunoSEQ multiplex PCR. Found here are 120,000 or so clones, more than 80% of them singletons; the top ten hold approximately 9%. Donors were ostensibly healthy at sampling, although undocumented immune exposures were probable. Trimming removed 8 bases at V and 7 bases at J, with 21 bases between. This CDR3 is 15 amino acids long. In germline, CDR1 is LGHNA, CDR2 YNFKEQ. The source is a man younger than 45 in good health and CMV-seropositive. The chain couples TRBV4-2 to TRBJ1-5; D ambiguous. Sequenced input: PBMCs. CDR3 DNA sequence: TGTGCCAGCCGAAAAACATTTGAGGTGCGGCAGCCCCAGCATTTT. Translating gives CASRKTFEVRQPQHF.